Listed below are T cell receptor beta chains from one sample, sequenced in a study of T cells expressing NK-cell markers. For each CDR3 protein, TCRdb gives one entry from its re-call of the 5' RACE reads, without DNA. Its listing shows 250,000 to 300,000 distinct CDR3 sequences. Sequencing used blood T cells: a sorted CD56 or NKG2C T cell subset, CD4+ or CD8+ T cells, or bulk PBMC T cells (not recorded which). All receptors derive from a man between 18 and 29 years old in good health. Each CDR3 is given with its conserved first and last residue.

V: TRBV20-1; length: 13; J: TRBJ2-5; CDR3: CSARTSPQETQYF
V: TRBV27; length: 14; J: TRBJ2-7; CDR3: CASRRQGDSYEQYF
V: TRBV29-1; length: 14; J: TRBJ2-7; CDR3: CSSDVGRVFHEQYF
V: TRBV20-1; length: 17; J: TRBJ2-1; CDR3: CSASGSGQASSYNEQFF
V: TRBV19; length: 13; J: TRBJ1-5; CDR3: CASSIVANQPQHF
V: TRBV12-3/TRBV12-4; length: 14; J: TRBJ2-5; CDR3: CASNQPGTGETQYF
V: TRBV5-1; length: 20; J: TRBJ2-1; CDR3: CASSLGRGPPLGGSYNEQFF
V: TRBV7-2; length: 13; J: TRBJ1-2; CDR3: CASSPGLGHGYTF
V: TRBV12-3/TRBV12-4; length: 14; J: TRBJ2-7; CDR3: CASQKAGIPYEQYF
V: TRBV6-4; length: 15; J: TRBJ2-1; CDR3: CASTPTWGGDNEQFF
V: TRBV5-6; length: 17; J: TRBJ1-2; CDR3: CASSPVQNRALNYGYTF
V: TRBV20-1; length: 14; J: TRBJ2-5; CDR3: CSAPLAGRQETQYF
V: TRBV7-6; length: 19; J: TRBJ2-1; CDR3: CASSLGGRTSGSNYNEQFF
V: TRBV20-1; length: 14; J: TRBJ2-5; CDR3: CSASDQTRGETQYF
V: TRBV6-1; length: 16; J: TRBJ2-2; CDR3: CASLTGISSNTGELFF
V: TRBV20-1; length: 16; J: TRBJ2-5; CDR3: CSARRLAGGQQETQYF
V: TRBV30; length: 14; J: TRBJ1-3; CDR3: CACKRGPSGNTIYF
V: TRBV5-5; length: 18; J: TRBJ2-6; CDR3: CASSLGTATTWGANVLTF
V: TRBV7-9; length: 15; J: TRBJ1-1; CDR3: CASSSSTGRNTEAFF
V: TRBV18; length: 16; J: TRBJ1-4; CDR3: CASSPRARGTNEKLFF
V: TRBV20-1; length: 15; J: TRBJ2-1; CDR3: CSASASGGRGDEQFF
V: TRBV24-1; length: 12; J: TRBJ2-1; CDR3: CATSDSGGEQFF
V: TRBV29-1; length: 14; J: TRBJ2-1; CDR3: CSVISDRGYNEQFF
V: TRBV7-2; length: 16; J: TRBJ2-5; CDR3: CASSLAGLAGLETQYF
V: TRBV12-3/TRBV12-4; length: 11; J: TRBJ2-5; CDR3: CASSSFETQYF
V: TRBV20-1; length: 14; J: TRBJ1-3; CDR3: CSARQQSSGNTIYF
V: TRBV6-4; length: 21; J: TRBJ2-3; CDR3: CASRTRIWARQDENSTDTQYF
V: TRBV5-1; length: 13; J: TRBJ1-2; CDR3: CASSASMSYGYTF
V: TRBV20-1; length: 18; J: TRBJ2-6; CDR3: CSASPRQGRLSGANVLTF
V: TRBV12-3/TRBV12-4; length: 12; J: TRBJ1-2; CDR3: CASSRTGGGYTF
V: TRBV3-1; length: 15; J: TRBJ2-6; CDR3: CASSPKGGGANVLTF
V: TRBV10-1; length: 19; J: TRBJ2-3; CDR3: CASRAGSGTSGIGTDTQYF
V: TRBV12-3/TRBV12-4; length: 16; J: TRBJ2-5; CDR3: CASSFTGTPGQETQYF
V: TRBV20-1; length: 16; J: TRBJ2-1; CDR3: CSGGVAGGHRDYEQFF
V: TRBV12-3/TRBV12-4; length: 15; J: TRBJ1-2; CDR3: CASSLGTGGAYGYTF